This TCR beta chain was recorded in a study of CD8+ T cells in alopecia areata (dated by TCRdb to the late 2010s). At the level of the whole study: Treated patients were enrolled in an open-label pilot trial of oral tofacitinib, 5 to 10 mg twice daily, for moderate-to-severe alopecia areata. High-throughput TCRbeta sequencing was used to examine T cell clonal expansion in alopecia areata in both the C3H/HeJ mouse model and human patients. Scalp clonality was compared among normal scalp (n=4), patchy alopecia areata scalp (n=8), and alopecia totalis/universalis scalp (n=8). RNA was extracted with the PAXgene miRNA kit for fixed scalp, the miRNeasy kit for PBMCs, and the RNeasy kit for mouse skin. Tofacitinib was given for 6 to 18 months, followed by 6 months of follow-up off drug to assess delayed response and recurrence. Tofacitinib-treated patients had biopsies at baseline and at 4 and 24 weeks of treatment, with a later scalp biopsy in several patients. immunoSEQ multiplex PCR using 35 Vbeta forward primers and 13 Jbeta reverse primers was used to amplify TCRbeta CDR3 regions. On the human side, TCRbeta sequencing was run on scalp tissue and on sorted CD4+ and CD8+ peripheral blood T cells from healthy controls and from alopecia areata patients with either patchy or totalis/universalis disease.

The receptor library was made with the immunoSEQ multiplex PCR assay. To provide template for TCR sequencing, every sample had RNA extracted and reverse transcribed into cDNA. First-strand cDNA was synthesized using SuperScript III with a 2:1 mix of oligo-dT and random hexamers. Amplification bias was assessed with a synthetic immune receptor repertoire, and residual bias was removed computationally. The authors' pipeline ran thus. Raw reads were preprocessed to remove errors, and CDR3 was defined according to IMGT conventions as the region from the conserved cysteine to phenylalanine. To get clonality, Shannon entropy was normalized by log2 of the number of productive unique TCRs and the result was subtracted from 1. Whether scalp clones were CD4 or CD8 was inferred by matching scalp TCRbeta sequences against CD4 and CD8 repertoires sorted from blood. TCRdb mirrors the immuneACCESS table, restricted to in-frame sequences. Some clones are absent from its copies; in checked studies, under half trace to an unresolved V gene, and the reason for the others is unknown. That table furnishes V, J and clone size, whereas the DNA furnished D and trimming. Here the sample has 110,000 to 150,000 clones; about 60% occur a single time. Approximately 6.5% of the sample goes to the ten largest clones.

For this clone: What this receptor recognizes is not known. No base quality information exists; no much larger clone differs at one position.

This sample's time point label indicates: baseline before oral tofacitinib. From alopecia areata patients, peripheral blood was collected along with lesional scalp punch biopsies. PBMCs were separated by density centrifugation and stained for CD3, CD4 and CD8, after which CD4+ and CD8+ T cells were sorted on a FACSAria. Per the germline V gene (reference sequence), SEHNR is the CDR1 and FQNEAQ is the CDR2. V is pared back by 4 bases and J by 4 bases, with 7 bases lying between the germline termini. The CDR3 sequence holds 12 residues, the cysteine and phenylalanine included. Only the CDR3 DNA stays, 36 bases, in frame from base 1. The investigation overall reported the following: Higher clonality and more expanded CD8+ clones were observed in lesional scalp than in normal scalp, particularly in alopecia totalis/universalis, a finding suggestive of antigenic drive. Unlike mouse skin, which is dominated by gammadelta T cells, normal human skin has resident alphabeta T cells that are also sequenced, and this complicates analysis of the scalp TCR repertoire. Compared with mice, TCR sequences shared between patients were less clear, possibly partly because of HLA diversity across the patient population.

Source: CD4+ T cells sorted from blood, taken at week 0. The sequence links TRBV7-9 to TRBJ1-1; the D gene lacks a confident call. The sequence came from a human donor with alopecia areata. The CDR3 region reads CASSSIATEAFF. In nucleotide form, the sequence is TGTGCCAGCAGCTCGATCGCCACTGAAGCTTTCTTT.